The 20 T cell receptor beta chains listed next were all sequenced from one sample in a study of monozygotic twins with inflammatory bowel disease. TCRdb derives one entry per CDR3 protein from the 5' RACE reads, leaving out DNA. This sample's table reports 200,000 to 250,000 distinct CDR3 sequences. The sequenced sample was blood. Source of these receptors: a human donor with ulcerative colitis or Crohn's disease, or a healthy co-twin of an affected twin (not recorded which).

The rearrangement links TRBV6-2 or TRBV6-3 to TRBJ2-1; TCRdb designates TRBD2, a call that cannot be tested without DNA. The CDR3 has 18 amino acids. Germline V CDR1 and CDR2: MNHEY, SVGEGT. CDR3 region: CASSYPPFYGGTYNEQFF.

Here the CDR3 reads CASRTSGVQQETQYF. The V call is TRBV24-1, the J call TRBJ2-5; as DNA is missing, the TRBD2 call by TCRdb cannot be tested. Germline values: CDR1 KGHDR, CDR2 SFDVKD. The CDR3 is 15 amino acids.

The gene calls are TRBV27 and TRBJ1-4; the D call of TRBD1 rests on TCRdb alone, since no DNA is present to check it. This CDR3 comprises 16 residues. Germline V lookup: CDR1 MNHEY, CDR2 SMNVEV (reference sequence). This chain's CDR3 is CASSKGGGATNEKLFF.

This chain joins TRBV5-1 and TRBJ1-2; TCRdb's D call of TRBD1 is untestable without DNA. The CDR3 runs to 15 residues. Germline V gene data show CDR1 as SGHRS and CDR2 as YFSETQ. The CDR3 loop is CASSPLAGGDYGYTF.

The chain combines TRBV18 with TRBJ1-2; lacking DNA, the TRBD1 call made by TCRdb goes unchecked. Per the germline V gene, CDR1 is KGHSH and CDR2 is LQKENI. This CDR3 has 13 amino acids. This CDR3 is CASSLTGVLGYTF.

The V and J genes are TRBV12-3 or TRBV12-4 and TRBJ2-7; TCRdb lists TRBD2, though no DNA is available to test this call. The CDR3 totals 14 residues. The CDR3 spells CASSLGGGAYEQHF.

The rearrangement joins TRBV5-1 to TRBJ2-5. Germline CDR1 reads SGHRS; CDR2 reads YFSETQ. The CDR3 consists of 14 residues. The CDR3 sequence: CASSLAHEGETQYF.

This chain links TRBV6-1 with TRBJ2-7; checking the TCRdb D call of TRBD2 is not possible without DNA. The germline V gene encodes CDR1 MNHNS and CDR2 SASEGT. The CDR3 length is 14 residues. CDR3 loop: CASSPLAGRYEQYF.

The chain couples TRBV29-1 to TRBJ2-3; TCRdb designates TRBD1, a call that cannot be tested without DNA. The CDR3 runs 14 residues. Germline V lookup: CDR1 SQVTM, CDR2 ANQGSEA. The CDR3 protein is CSGGRTGGTDTQYF.

V and J are TRBV6-2 or TRBV6-3 and TRBJ1-5; without DNA, the TCRdb call of TRBD1 cannot be checked. The CDR3 runs to 15 residues. Germline V gene lookup returns CDR1 MNHEY and CDR2 SVGEGT. The CDR3 is CASSRTGSWVQPQHF.

The gene calls are TRBV20-1 and TRBJ2-1; TCRdb selects TRBD2, and the lack of DNA leaves this call unchecked. The germline CDR1 and CDR2 sequences are DFQATT and SNEGSKA (reference sequence). The CDR3 extends over 18 amino acids. The CDR3 loop is CSARALAGVLSSYNEQFF.

The J gene is TRBJ1-5, the V gene TRBV2; TCRdb's D gene call, TRBD1, goes unchecked for lack of DNA. CDR3 size: 13 residues. CDR1 is SNHLY and CDR2 is FYNNEI in the germline V gene. CDR3 sequence: CASNGGENQPQHF.

The V call is TRBV12-3 or TRBV12-4, the J call TRBJ1-3; TCRdb returns TRBD1, unconfirmable since there is no DNA. The CDR3 runs 14 residues. CDR3 amino acids: CASRQRDRGNTIYF.

The rearrangement links TRBV10-3 to TRBJ2-1; TCRdb reports TRBD1, a call that lacks DNA to check it against. Per germline, CDR1 ENHRY and CDR2 SYGVKD. This CDR3 contains 12 residues. CDR3 amino acids: CATGGNYNEQFF.

The chain recombines TRBV7-2 with TRBJ2-7; TCRdb selects TRBD1, and the lack of DNA leaves this call unchecked. The CDR3 is made up of 14 amino acids. CDR1 is SGHTA, CDR2 FQGNSA, per germline. The CDR3: CASSSGQRAYEQYF. Full variable domain (remainder filled in from reference TRBV7-2 and TRBJ2-7): GAGVSQSPSNKVTEKGKDVELRCDPISGHTALYWYRQSLGQGLEFLIYFQGNSAPDKSGLPSDRFSAERTGGSVSTLTIQRTQQEDSAVYLCASSSGQRAYEQYFGPGTRLTVT.

The J gene is TRBJ2-3, the V gene TRBV10-3; without DNA, the TCRdb call of TRBD2 cannot be checked. The CDR3 runs 15 residues. Germline CDR1 reads ENHRY; CDR2 reads SYGVKD. The CDR3 loop reads CAIRVASGGPDTQYF.

The CDR3 sequence is CAWSVVYREKGYTF. The gene calls are TRBV30 and TRBJ1-2. Germline loops: CDR1 GTSNPN, CDR2 SVGIG (reference sequence). The CDR3 is made up of 14 amino acids.

The gene calls are TRBV7-2 and TRBJ2-4. Germline CDR1 is SGHTA and CDR2 is FQGNSA. The CDR3 covers 11 residues. CDR3 sequence reads: CASSLYNIQYF.

J is TRBJ2-2 and V is TRBV12-3 or TRBV12-4; TCRdb lists TRBD2, though no DNA is available to test this call. This CDR3 spans 17 amino acids. CDR3 loop: CASTILAGGPGTGELFF.

J is TRBJ2-1 and V is TRBV9. Germline V lookup: CDR1 SGDLS, CDR2 YYNGEE. The CDR3 is 13 amino acids. CDR3 region: CASSVETPQEQFF.